The 11 T cell receptor beta chains below were found in one sample sequenced in a study of vaccination and CD4 T cells after COVID-19. The assay that was used to sequence DNA from cultured CD4+ T cells was the Oncomine TCR Beta short-read assay. In TCRdb, the PCR reads were re-called with MiXCR into one record per CDR3 protein. In the table there are about 19,000 distinct CDR3 sequences, approximately 49% of which are singletons. Treatment given: 10-day PBMC culture with coronavirus spike peptide pools or control peptides (ViraFEST assay). These TCRs' antigens remain unknown. Sequences were obtained from CD4+ T cells from blood, cultured in vitro. These TCRs come from a human donor who had recovered from COVID-19.

The chain joins TRBV27 to TRBJ2-6, with 10 bases lining up with TRBD2. Germline V lookup: CDR1 MNHEY, CDR2 SMNVEV (reference sequence). The CDR3 is 16 amino acids. V shed 2 bases and J 2 bases; nucleotides not matched to a gene: 0. The CDR3 nucleotides are TGTGCCAGCAGTTTAAGCGGGGGGGCTGGGGCCAACGTCCTGACTTTC. Its protein product is CASSLSGGAGANVLTF.

In this sample, this clonotype turned up a few times. V is TRBV7-3 and J is TRBJ1-6; D not certain. Trimming left V 4 bases short and J 10 bases short, with 11 bases between. In germline, CDR1 is SGHTA, CDR2 FQGTGA. CDR3 size: 13 residues. The CDR3 region has the DNA TGTGCCAGCAGCTCTCTAGGGAAATCACCCCTCCACTTT. Residues: CASSSLGKSPLHF.

V and J are TRBV20-1 and TRBJ1-2; D is uncertain. This CDR3 comprises 13 residues. Germline assignment: CDR1 DFQATT and CDR2 SNEGSKA (reference sequence). Trimming took off 0 bases at V and 5 bases at J, with 10 bases between the two ends. The CDR3 DNA follows: TGCAGTGCTAGAGACTTAGGCTCTTATGGCTACACCTTC. It encodes CSARDLGSYGYTF.

The rearrangement joins TRBV30 to TRBJ1-4, with a weak D call TRBD1 (5 bases). The CDR3 extends over 12 amino acids. V was shortened by 1 base and J by 14 bases, with 14 bases between the two germline ends. Germline V gene data show CDR1 as GTSNPN and CDR2 as SVGIG (reference sequence). CDR3 region: CAWSARQTSLFF. The CDR3 bases are TGTGCCTGGAGTGCGAGACAGACGTCGCTGTTTTTT.

The chain employs TRBV6-1 and TRBJ2-2; maybe TRBD1 (6 bases). The ends were cut back, 10 bases at V and 2 bases at J, with 17 bases in the middle. This CDR3 contains 15 residues. In germline, CDR1 is MNHNS, CDR2 SASEGT. The CDR3 reads CAIARQEINTGELFF. The CDR3 nucleotides are TGTGCCATCGCACGACAGGAAATAAACACCGGGGAGCTGTTTTTT.

The chain joins TRBV11-3 to TRBJ1-6; no firm D call. The CDR3 length is 14 residues. The germline CDR1 and CDR2 sequences are SGHNT and YENEEA. V dropped 1 base and J dropped 1 base, with 2 bases sitting between them. CDR3 DNA: TGTGCCAGCAGCTTAGGTTCCTATAATTCACCCCTCCACTTT. It codes for CASSLGSYNSPLHF. The whole variable domain, filled in from reference TRBV11-3 and TRBJ1-6, reads EAGVVQSPRYKIIEKKQPVAFWCNPISGHNTLYWYLQNLGQGPELLIRYENEEAVDDSQLPKDRFSAERLKGVDSTLKIQPAELGDSAVYLCASSLGSYNSPLHFGNGTRLTVT.

The CDR3 DNA is TGTGCCAGCAGCGACAACACTCCTTCCTACAATGAGCAGTTCTTC. Translating gives CASSDNTPSYNEQFF. The rearrangement uses TRBV6-7 and TRBJ2-1, with unresolved D. TRBV6-7 has ORF status, its function being uncertain. The CDR3 is 15 residues long. Trimming removed 6 bases from V and 1 base from J, with 13 bases in between.

A few counts support this clonotype. The chain combines TRBV6-2 or TRBV6-3 with TRBJ1-2; TRBD1 matches at 8 bases. This CDR3 region has 15 residues. V was clipped by 6 bases and J by 3 bases; unmatched bases: 9. From germline, CDR1 is MNHEY and CDR2 SVGEGT. The CDR3 region has the DNA TGTGCCAGCAGATACGGGAGGACAGGGCACTATGGCTACACCTTC. Its protein product is CASRYGRTGHYGYTF.

V is TRBV7-2 and J is TRBJ1-2; weak D call: TRBD1 (5 bases). The CDR3 is 16 amino acids. V was shortened by 0 bases and J by 4 bases, with 15 bases between the two germline ends. Per the germline V gene, CDR1 is SGHTA and CDR2 is FQGNSA. The CDR3 coding sequence is TGTGCCAGCAGCTTAGCCCCAGGGCCCTCGGGCTATGGCTACACCTTC. Translated, it gives CASSLAPGPSGYGYTF. Looking up the rest from reference TRBV7-2 and TRBJ1-2 gives the full variable domain: GAGVSQSPSNKVTEKGKDVELRCDPISGHTALYWYRQSLGQGLEFLIYFQGNSAPDKSGLPSDRFSAERTGGSVSTLTIQRTQQEDSAVYLCASSLAPGPSGYGYTFGSGTRLTVV.

This clonotype was seen a single time. The DNA for the CDR3 is TGTGCCAGCAGCCCCCAGACAGACGTATACAATGAGCAGTTCTTC. Protein product: CASSPQTDVYNEQFF. The chain joins TRBV7-6 to TRBJ2-1; tentatively, D is TRBD1 (5 bases). There are 15 residues in the CDR3. Per the germline V gene, CDR1 is SGHVS and CDR2 is FNYEAQ. Trimming stripped 5 bases from V and 4 bases from J, with 15 bases between.

The chain has TRBV7-3 and TRBJ2-1; maybe TRBD1 (6 bases). The CDR3 has 13 residues. V shed 3 bases and J shed 9 bases, with 12 bases lying between them. Germline V gene data show CDR1 as SGHTA and CDR2 as FQGTGA. In nucleotides, the CDR3 is TGTGCCAGCAGCTTTGAGGGGGTCGGTGAGCAGTTCTTC. It encodes CASSFEGVGEQFF.